This T cell receptor (beta chain) was sequenced during a study of identifying expanded T cells in peripheral blood. V gave up 4 bases and J gave up 5 bases, with 14 bases separating them. The germline V gene has CDR1 MDHEN and CDR2 SYDVKM. CDR3 size: 14 residues. Here immunoSEQ multiplex PCR was the method, and the copy in TCRdb shows in-frame clones only, minus some. The profile covers roughly 120,000 clones, with 88% appearing a single time and approximately 8% taken by the ten largest. The sample comprised blood. This TCR was sampled from a person aged 18 to 75 in good health. The chain has TRBV28 and TRBJ2-5; D gene ambiguous. CDR3 coding DNA: TGTGCCAGCAGTTCCCCTCGACTGGATGAGACCCAGTACTTC. Translated: CASSSPRLDETQYF.